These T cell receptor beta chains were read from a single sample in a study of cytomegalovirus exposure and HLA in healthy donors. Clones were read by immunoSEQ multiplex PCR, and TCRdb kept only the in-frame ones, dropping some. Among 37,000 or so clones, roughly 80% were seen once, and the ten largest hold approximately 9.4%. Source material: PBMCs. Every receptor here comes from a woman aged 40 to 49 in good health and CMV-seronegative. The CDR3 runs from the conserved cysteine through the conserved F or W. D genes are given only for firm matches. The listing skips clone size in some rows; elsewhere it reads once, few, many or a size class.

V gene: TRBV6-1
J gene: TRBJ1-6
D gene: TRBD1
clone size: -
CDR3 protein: CASSEHRGNSPLHF
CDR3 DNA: TGTGCCAGCAGTGAACACAGGGGGAATTCACCCCTCCACTTT

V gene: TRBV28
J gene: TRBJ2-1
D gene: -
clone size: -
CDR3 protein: CASMEDRETHNEQFF
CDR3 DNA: TGTGCCAGCATGGAGGATAGGGAGACTCACAATGAGCAGTTCTTC

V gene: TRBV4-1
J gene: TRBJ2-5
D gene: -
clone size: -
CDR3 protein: CASSQRVPQGFPRPEETQYF
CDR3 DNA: TGCGCCAGCAGCCAAAGGGTACCACAGGGATTTCCGCGTCCGGAGGAGACCCAGTACTTC

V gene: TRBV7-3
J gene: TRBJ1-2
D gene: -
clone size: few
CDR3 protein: CASSLMRFYGYTF
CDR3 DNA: TGTGCCAGCAGCTTAATGCGCTTTTATGGCTACACCTTC

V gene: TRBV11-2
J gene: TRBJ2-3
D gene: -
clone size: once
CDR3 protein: CASSLSRTDTQYF
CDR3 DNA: TGTGCCAGCAGCTTATCTCGCACAGATACGCAGTATTTT

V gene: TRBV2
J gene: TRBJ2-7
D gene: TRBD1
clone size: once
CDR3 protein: CASSEEGTGVSEQYF
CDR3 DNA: TGTGCCAGCAGTGAAGAGGGGACAGGGGTTTCCGAGCAGTACTTC

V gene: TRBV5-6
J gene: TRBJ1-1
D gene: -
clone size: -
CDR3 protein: CASSPRTATEAFF
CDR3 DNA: TGTGCCAGCAGCCCCCGGACTGCCACTGAAGCTTTCTTT

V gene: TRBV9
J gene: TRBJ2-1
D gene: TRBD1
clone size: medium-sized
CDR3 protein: CASSVSGTGGNEQFF
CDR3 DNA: TGTGCCAGCAGCGTAAGTGGGACAGGGGGCAATGAGCAGTTCTTC

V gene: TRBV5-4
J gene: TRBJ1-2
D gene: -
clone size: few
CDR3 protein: CASSLGEAEGRSVYGYTF
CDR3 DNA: TGTGCCAGCAGCTTAGGAGAAGCGGAAGGCAGGTCCGTCTATGGCTACACCTTC

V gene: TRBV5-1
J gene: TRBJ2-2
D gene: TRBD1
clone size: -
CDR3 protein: CASSFFPGQGARLGTGELFF
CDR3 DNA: TGTGCCAGCAGCTTTTTCCCGGGACAGGGGGCTCGTTTGGGGACCGGGGAGCTGTTTTTT